This T cell receptor beta chain came from a study of PD-L1 blockade in urothelial cancer. Study-level background: The researchers analyzed blood 3 weeks (second dose) and 6 weeks after treatment start.

The assay was immunoSEQ multiplex PCR, and TCRdb's table has in-frame clones only and misses some. Found here are 80,000 to 95,000 clones, over 80% of them singletons; the top ten hold under 8.5%. Trimming shortened V by 0 bases and J by 5 bases, and 11 bases separated the two germline ends. The CDR3 is made up of 14 amino acids. CDR1 is SGHNT, CDR2 YYREEE, per germline (reference sequence). Time point reported: peripheral blood 6 weeks after treatment start. A note on this clone: In the same sample, other DNA sequences code for this CDR3.

The genes are TRBV5-4 and TRBJ2-5; D perhaps matches TRBD2 (5 bases). The sequencing here drew on PBMCs, taken around atezolizumab (anti-PD-L1) treatment. The receptor was isolated from a man between 65 and 80 years old with urothelial cancer. The DNA for the CDR3 is TGTGCCAGCAGCTTGGTGGGCGGCGGGGAGACCCAGTACTTC. Its translation: CASSLVGGGETQYF.